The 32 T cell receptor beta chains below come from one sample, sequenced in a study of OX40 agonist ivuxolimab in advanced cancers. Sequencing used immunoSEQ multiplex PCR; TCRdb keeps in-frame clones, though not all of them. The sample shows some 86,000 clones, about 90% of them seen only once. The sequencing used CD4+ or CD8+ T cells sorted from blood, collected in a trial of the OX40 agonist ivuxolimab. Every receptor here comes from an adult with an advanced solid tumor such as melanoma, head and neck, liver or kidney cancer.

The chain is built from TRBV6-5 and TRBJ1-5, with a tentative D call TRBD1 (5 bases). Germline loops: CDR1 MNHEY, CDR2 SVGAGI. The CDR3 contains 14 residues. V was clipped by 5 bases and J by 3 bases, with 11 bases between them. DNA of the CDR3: TGTGCCAGCAGTCACCGGGACCACAATCAGCCCCAGCATTTT. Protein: CASSHRDHNQPQHF.

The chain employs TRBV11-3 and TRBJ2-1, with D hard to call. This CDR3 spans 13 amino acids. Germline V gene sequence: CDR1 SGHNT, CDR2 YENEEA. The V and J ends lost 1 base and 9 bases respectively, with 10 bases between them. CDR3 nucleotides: TGTGCCAGCAGCTTAGTGGGGTCTCGTGAGCAGTTCTTC. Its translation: CASSLVGSREQFF.

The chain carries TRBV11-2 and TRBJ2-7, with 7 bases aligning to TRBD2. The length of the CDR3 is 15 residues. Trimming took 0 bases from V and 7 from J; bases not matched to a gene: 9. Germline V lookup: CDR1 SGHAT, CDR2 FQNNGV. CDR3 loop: CASSLDGGTTREQYF. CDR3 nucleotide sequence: TGTGCCAGCAGCTTAGATGGGGGGACTACTCGGGAGCAGTACTTC.

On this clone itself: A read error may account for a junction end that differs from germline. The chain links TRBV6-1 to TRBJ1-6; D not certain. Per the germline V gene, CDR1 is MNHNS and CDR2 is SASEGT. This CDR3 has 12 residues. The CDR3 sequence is CASSVIAGRVRF. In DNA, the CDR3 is TGTGCCAGCAGTGTTATAGCCGGGAGGGTAAGGTTT.

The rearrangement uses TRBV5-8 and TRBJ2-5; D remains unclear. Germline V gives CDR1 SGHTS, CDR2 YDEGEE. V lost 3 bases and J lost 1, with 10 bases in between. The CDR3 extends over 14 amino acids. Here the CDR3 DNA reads TGTGCCAGCAGCTCCCGTGGGATCCAAGAGACCCAGTACTTC. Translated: CASSSRGIQETQYF.

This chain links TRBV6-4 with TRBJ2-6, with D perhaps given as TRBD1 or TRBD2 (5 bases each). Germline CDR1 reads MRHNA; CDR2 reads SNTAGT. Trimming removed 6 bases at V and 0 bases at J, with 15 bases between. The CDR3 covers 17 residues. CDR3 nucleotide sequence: TGTGCCAGCAGAGACCCGGGACGGCCCTCTGGGGCCAACGTCCTGACTTTC. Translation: CASRDPGRPSGANVLTF.

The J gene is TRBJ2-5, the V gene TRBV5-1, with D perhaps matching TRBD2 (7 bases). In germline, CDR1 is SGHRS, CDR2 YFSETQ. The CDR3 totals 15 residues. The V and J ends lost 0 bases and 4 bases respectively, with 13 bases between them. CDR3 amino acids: CASSLAAGALETQYF. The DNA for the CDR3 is TGCGCCAGCAGCTTGGCCGCGGGGGCTCTAGAGACCCAGTACTTC.

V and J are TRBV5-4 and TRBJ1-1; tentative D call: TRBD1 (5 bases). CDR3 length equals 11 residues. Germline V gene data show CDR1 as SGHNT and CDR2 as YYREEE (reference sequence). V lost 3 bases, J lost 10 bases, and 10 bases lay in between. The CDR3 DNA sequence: TGTGCCAGCAGCTCCGGCAGGGCAGCTTTCTTT. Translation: CASSSGRAAFF.

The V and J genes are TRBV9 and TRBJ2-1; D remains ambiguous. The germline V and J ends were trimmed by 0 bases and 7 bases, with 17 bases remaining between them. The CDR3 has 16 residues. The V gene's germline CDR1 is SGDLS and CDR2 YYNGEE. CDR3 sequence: CASSVGFVVGQNEQFF. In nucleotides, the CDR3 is TGTGCCAGCAGCGTAGGGTTTGTAGTGGGCCAAAATGAGCAGTTCTTC.

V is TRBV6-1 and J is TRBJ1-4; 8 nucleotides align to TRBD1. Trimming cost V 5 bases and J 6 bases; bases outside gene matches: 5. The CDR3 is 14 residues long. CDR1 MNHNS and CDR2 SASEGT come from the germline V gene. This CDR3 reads CASSQTGGDEKLFF. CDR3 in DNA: TGTGCCAGCAGTCAAACAGGGGGAGATGAAAAACTGTTTTTT.

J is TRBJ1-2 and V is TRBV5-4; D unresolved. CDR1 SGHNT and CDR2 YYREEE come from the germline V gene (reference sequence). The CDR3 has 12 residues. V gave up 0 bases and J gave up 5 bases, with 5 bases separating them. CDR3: CASSLASYGYTF. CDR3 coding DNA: TGTGCCAGCAGCTTGGCCTCGTATGGCTACACCTTC.

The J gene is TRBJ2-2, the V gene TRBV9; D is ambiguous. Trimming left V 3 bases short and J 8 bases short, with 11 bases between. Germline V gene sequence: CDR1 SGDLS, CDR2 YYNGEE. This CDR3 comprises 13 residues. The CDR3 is CASSALGRGELFF. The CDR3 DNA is TGTGCCAGCAGCGCCCTCGGGCGGGGGGAGCTGTTTTTT.

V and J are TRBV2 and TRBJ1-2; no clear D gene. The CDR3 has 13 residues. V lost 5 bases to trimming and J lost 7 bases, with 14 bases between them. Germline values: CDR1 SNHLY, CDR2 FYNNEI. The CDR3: CASSSRAPTGYTF. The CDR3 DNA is TGTGCCAGCAGTTCCCGGGCCCCGACTGGCTACACCTTC.

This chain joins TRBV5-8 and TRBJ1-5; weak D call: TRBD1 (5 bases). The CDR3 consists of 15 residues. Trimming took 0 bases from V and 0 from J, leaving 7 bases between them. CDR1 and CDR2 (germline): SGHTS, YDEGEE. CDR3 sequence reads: CASSLGGASNQPQHF. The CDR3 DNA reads TGTGCCAGCAGCTTGGGCGGGGCTAGCAATCAGCCCCAGCATTTT.

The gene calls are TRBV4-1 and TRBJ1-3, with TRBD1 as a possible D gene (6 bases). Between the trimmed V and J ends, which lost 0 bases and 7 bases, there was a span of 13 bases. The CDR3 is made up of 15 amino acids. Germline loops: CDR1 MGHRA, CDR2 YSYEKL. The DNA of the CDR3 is TGCGCCAGCAGCCAAGACCACAGGGACGTCAACACCATATATTTT. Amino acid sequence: CASSQDHRDVNTIYF.

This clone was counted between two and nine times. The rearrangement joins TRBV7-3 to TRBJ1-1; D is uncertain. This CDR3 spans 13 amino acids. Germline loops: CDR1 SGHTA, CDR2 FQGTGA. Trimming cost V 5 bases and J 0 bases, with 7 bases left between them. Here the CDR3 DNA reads TGTGCCAGCAGCACAACAGTGAACACTGAAGCTTTCTTT. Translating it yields CASSTTVNTEAFF.

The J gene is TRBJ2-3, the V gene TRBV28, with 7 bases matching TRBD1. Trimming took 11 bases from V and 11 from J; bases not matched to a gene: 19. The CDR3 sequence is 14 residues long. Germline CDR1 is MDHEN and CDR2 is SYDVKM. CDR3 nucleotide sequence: TGTGCCTTATCTAAGGGGGCGTCACAGAGTGTGCAGTATTTT. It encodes CALSKGASQSVQYF.

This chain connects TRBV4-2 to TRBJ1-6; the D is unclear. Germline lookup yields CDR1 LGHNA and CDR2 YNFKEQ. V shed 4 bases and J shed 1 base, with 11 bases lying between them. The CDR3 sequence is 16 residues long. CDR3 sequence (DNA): TGTGCCAGCAGCCCGAATCACGATTCCTATAATTCACCCCTCCACTTT. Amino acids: CASSPNHDSYNSPLHF.

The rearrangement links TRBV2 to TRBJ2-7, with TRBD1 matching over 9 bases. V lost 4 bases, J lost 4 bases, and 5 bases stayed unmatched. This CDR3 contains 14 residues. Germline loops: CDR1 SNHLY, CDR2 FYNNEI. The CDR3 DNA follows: TGTGCCAGCAGTGCACAGGGGGCTGTTTACGAGCAGTACGTC. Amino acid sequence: CASSAQGAVYEQYV.

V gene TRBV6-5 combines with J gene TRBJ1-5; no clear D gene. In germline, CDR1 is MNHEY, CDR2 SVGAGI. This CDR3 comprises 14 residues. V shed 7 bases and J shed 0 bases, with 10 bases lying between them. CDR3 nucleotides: TGTGCCAGCAATCCAGAAAATAGCAATCAGCCCCAGCATTTT. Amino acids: CASNPENSNQPQHF.

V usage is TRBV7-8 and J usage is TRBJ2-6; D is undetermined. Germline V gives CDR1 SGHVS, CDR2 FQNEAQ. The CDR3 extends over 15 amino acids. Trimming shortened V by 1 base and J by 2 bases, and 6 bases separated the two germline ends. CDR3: CASSLGGAGANVLTF. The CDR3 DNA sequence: TGTGCCAGCAGCTTAGGTGGGGCTGGGGCCAACGTCCTGACTTTC.

CDR3 in amino acids: CASRTGVAELFF. DNA for the CDR3: TGTGCCAGTCGGACAGGGGTGGCGGAACTGTTTTTT. The chain combines TRBV19 with TRBJ1-4, with 9 bases aligning to TRBD1. The CDR3 covers 12 residues. The ends lost 8 bases at V and 12 bases at J; junction bases unmatched: 7. The germline V gene has CDR1 LNHDA and CDR2 SQIVND (reference sequence).

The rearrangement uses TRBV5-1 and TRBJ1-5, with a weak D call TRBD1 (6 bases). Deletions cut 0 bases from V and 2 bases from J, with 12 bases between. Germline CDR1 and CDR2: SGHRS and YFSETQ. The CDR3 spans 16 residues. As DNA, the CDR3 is TGCGCCAGCAGCTTGGGGGACACCTGGGGCAATCAGCCCCAGCATTTT. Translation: CASSLGDTWGNQPQHF. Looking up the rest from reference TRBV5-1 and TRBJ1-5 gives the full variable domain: KAGVTQTPRYLIKTRGQQVTLSCSPISGHRSVSWYQQTPGQGLQFLFEYFSETQRNKGNFPGRFSGRQFSNSRSEMNVSTLELGDSALYLCASSLGDTWGNQPQHFGDGTRLSIL.

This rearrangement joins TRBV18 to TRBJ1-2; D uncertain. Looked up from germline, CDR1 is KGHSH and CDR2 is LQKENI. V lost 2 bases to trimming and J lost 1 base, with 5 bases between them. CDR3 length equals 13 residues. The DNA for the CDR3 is TGTGCCAGCTCACCATCCCGTAACTATGGCTACACCTTC. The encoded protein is CASSPSRNYGYTF.

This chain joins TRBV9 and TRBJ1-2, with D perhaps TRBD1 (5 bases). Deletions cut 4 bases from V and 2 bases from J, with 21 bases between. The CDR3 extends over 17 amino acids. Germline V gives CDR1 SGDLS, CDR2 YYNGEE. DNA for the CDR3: TGTGCCAGCAGCCCTAGAGGGGCTCCGAGCCAAAACTATGGCTACACCTTC. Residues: CASSPRGAPSQNYGYTF.

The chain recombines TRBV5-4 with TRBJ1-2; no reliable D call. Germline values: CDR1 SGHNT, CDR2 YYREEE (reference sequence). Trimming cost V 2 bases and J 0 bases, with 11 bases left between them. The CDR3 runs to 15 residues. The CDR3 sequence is CASSLWAIPNYGYTF. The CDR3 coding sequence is TGTGCCAGCAGCTTATGGGCAATTCCTAACTATGGCTACACCTTC.

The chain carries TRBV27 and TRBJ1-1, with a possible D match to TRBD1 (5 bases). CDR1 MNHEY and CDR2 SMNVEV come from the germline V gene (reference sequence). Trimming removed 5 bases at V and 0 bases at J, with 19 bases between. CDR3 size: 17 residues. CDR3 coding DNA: TGTGCCAGCAGTCCCAGGACGGGGGTCGGGTTGAACACTGAAGCTTTCTTT. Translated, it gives CASSPRTGVGLNTEAFF.

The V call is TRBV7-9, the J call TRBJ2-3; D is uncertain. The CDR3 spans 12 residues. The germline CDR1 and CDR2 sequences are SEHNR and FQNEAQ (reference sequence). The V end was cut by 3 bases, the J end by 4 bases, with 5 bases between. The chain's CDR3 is CASSFSPDTQYF. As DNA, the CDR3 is TGTGCCAGCAGCTTTTCACCAGATACGCAGTATTTT.

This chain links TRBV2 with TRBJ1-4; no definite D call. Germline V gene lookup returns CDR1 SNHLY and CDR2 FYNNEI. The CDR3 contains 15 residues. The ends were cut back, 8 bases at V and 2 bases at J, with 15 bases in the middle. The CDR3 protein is CASLRQTTTNEKLFF. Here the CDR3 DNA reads TGTGCCAGCCTCCGCCAGACAACCACTAATGAAAAACTGTTTTTT. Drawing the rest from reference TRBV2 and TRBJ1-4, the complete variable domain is EPEVTQTPSHQVTQMGQEVILRCVPISNHLYFYWYRQILGQKVEFLVSFYNNEISEKSEIFDDQFSVERPDGSNFTLKIRSTKLEDSAMYFCASLRQTTTNEKLFFGSGTQLSVL.

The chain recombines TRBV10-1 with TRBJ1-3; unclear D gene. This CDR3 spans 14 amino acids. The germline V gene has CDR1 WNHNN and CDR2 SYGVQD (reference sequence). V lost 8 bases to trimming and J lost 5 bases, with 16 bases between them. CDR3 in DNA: TGCGCCAGCTATGCTTGGACCCCACGAAACACCATATATTTT. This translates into CASYAWTPRNTIYF.

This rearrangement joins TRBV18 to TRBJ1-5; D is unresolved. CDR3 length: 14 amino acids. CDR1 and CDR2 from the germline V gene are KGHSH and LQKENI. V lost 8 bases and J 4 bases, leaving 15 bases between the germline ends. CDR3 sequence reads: CASANYTGNQPQHF. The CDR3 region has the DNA TGTGCCAGCGCAAATTACACGGGGAATCAGCCCCAGCATTTT.

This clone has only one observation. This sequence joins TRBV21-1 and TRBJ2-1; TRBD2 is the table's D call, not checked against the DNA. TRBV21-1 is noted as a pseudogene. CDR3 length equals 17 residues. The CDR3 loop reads CASSKAGLAGAYNEQFF. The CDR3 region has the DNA TGTGCCAGCAGCAAAGCAGGACTAGCGGGGGCCTACAATGAGCAGTTCTTC.